The clone carrying this TCR beta chain was seen ten or more times. Its specificity is not known. This record belongs to a study of T cell repertoires in cytomegalovirus infection. The CDR3 spans 12 residues. V lost 1 base, J lost 5 bases, and 3 bases lay in between. CDR1 SEHNR and CDR2 FQNEAQ come from the germline V gene (reference sequence). TCRdb ran MiXCR on the reads and lists one entry per CDR3 protein. The sample consists of 200,000 to 250,000 distinct CDR3 sequences, about 23% of them appearing once. Study-wide results and limits: The ex vivo response was dominated by HLA-C-restricted CMV-specific TCR beta clonotypes.

This TCR was sampled from a human donor in good health (CMV status not recorded). Some clones in this sample may be carry-over from other donors' samples. Material: CD8+ T cells from PBMCs. The V call is TRBV7-9, the J call TRBJ2-1; D is uncertain. CDR3 bases: TGTGCCAGCAGCTTAGGCCACAATGAGCAGTTCTTC. It codes for CASSLGHNEQFF.